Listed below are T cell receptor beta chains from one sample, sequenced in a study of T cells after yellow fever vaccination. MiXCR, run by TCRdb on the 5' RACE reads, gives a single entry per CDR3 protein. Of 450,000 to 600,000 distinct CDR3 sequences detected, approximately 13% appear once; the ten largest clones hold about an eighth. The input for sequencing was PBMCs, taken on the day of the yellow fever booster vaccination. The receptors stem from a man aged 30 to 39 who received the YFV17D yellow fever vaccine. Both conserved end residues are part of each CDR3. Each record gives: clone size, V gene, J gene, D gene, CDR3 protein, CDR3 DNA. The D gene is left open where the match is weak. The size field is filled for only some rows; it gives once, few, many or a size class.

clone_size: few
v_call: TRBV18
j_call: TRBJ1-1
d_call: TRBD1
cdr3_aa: CASLGQGGTEAFF
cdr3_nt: TGTGCCAGCCTGGGACAGGGCGGCACTGAAGCTTTCTTT

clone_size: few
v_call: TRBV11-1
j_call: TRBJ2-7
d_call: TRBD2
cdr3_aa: CASSLGPTGTTRSSYEQYF
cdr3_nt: TGTGCCAGCAGCTTAGGACCAACCGGGACTACGCGGAGCTCCTACGAGCAGTACTTC

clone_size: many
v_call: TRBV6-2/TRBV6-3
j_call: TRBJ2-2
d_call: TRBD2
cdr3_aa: CASRRLAGDTGELFF
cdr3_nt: TGTGCCAGCAGAAGACTAGCGGGGGACACCGGGGAGCTGTTTTTT

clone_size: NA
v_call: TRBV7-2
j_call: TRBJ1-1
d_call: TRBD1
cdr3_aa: CASSPQGGTTEAFF
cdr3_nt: TGTGCCAGCAGCCCGCAGGGGGGCACCACTGAAGCTTTCTTT

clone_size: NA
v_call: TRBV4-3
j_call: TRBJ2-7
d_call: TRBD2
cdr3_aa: CASSQSGLAGVEQYF
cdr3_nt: TGCGCCAGCAGCCAAAGCGGACTAGCGGGAGTCGAGCAGTACTTC

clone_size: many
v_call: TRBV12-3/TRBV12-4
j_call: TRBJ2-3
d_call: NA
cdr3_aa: CASSLTTERGTQYF
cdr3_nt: TGTGCCAGCAGCTTGACGACAGAGAGGGGTACGCAGTATTTT

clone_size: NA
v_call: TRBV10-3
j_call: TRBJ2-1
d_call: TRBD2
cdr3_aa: CAIKERDAYNEQFF
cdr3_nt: TGTGCCATCAAAGAGCGGGACGCCTACAATGAGCAGTTCTTC

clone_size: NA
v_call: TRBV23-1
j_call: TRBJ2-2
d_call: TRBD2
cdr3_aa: CAPNIEPGLAGVLTGELFF
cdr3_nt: TGCGCCCCAAATATCGAACCGGGACTAGCGGGAGTGCTGACCGGGGAGCTGTTTTTT

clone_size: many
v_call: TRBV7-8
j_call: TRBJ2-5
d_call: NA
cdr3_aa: CASSPTIWATETQYF
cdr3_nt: TGTGCCAGCAGCCCAACTATTTGGGCTACAGAGACCCAGTACTTC

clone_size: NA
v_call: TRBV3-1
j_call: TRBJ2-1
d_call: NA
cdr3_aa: CASSQESGAGEQFF
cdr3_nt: TGTGCCAGCAGCCAAGAGTCGGGAGCGGGTGAGCAGTTCTTC

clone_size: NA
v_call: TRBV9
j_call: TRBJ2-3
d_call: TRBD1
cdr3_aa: CASSVGQGRADTQYF
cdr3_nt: TGTGCCAGCAGCGTGGGACAGGGTAGGGCAGATACGCAGTATTTT

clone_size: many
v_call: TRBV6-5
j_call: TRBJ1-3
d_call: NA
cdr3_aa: CASRTIRDAGNTIYF
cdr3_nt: TGTGCCAGCAGAACGATCCGGGACGCTGGAAACACCATATATTTT

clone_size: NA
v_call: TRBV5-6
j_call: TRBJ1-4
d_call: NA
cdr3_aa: CASSFLREENEKLFF
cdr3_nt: TGTGCCAGCAGCTTCTTACGGGAGGAGAATGAAAAACTGTTTTTT

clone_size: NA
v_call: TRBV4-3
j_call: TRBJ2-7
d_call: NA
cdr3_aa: CASSQDIAWEQYF
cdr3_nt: TGCGCCAGCAGCCAAGATATCGCGTGGGAGCAGTACTTC

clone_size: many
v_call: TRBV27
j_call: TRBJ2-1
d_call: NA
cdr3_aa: CASSRLYNEQFF
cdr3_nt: TGTGCCAGCAGTCGGTTATACAATGAGCAGTTCTTC

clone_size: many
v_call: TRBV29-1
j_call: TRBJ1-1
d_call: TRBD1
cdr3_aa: CSVPGQGRTEAFF
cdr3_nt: TGCAGCGTCCCCGGACAGGGGCGGACTGAAGCTTTCTTT

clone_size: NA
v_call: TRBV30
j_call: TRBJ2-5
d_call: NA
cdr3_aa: CAWSGGPRETQYF
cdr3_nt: TGTGCCTGGAGTGGTGGGCCCAGGGAGACCCAGTACTTC

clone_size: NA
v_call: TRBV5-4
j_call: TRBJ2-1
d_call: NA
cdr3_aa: CASSSDRNEQFF
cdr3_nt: TGTGCCAGCAGCTCCGATCGCAATGAGCAGTTCTTC

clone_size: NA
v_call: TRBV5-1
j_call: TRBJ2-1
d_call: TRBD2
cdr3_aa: CASSPSRTSGYNEQFF
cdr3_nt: TGCGCCAGCAGCCCGTCCCGGACTAGCGGCTACAATGAGCAGTTCTTC

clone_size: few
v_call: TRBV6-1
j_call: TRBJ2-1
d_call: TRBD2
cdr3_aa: CASNPRSGRPSHEQFF
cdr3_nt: TGTGCCAGCAACCCAAGGAGCGGGAGGCCCAGCCATGAGCAGTTCTTC